Below are 7 T cell receptor beta chains sequenced from a single sample in a study of blood T cell repertoires in COVID-19. Only in-frame clones appear in the TCRdb table, and some are missing; sequencing was by immunoSEQ multiplex PCR. The sample includes about 80,000 clones, approximately 76% of them seen just once. The sequencing sample was made of peripheral blood. Receptors originate from a man in his 70s with active or convalescent COVID-19.

J is TRBJ1-2 and V is TRBV7-3, with 10 bases aligning to TRBD1. Trimming removed 1 base from V and 8 bases from J; junction bases left unmatched: 10. CDR1 is SGHTA, CDR2 FQGTGA, per germline. This CDR3 is built from 16 residues. CDR3 sequence reads: CASSLSAPGQGGGYTF. The CDR3 DNA reads TGTGCCAGCAGCTTAAGTGCGCCCGGACAGGGGGGAGGCTACACCTTC.

The chain is built from TRBV11-3 and TRBJ1-1; 7 positions match TRBD1. This CDR3 is 15 amino acids long. The V segment lost 5 bases and the J segment 0 bases; nucleotides outside the gene matches: 6. Germline-derived CDR1 and CDR2 are SGHNT and YENEEA. The CDR3 loop reads CASSTTGLVNTEAFF. The CDR3, as DNA: TGTGCCAGCAGCACGACAGGGTTGGTGAACACTGAAGCTTTCTTT. Combining the CDR3 with reference TRBV11-3 and TRBJ1-1 gives the whole variable domain EAGVVQSPRYKIIEKKQPVAFWCNPISGHNTLYWYLQNLGQGPELLIRYENEEAVDDSQLPKDRFSAERLKGVDSTLKIQPAELGDSAVYLCASSTTGLVNTEAFFGQGTRLTVV.

The chain recombines TRBV7-7 with TRBJ2-3; TRBD1 aligns across 8 bases. CDR1 and CDR2 from the germline V gene are SSHAT and FNYEAQ (reference sequence). The trim removed 5 bases at V and 2 bases at J, leaving 6 bases unmatched. The CDR3 has 15 amino acids. In DNA, the CDR3 is TGTGCCAGCAGCGTCGGACAGGGTGTCACAGATACGCAGTATTTT. It translates to CASSVGQGVTDTQYF.

The genes are TRBV10-2 and TRBJ1-1, with unresolved D. There are 13 residues in the CDR3. Germline V gene data show CDR1 as WSHSY and CDR2 as SAAADI. V lost 4 bases, J lost 3 bases, and 9 bases lay in between. The CDR3 DNA reads TGCGCCAGCAGTGCAGTGTCGTACACTGAAGCTTTCTTT. Encoded protein: CASSAVSYTEAFF.

The chain joins TRBV9 to TRBJ1-3, with 7 bases fitting TRBD1. With 4 bases clipped from V and 2 bases from J, the junction kept 3 bases outside the gene matches. This CDR3 contains 14 residues. Looked up from germline, CDR1 is SGDLS and CDR2 is YYNGEE. CDR3 amino acids: CASSSTGAGNTIYF. CDR3 DNA: TGTGCCAGCAGCTCAACAGGGGCTGGAAACACCATATATTTT.

A few counts support this clone. The chain joins TRBV29-1 to TRBJ2-1; 10 bases line up with TRBD2. J lost 4 bases, V lost 5 bases, and 5 bases had no gene match. Germline V CDR1 and CDR2: SQVTM, ANQGSEA. The CDR3 has 14 amino acids. CDR3 residues: CSVTTSGVYNEQFF. DNA of the CDR3: TGCAGCGTTACTACTAGCGGGGTTTACAATGAGCAGTTCTTC.

V and J are TRBV4-1 and TRBJ2-7; D is perhaps TRBD2 (7 bases). Trimming cost V 4 bases and J 4 bases, with 14 bases left between them. CDR3 size: 14 residues. Germline V gives CDR1 MGHRA, CDR2 YSYEKL. CDR3 sequence reads: CASSPGGGGYEQYF. The CDR3 nucleotides read TGCGCCAGCAGCCCGGGCGGGGGCGGGTACGAGCAGTACTTC.